One T cell receptor beta chain is described in this entry. This sample is part of a study of shared clonotypes between healthy human individuals. Produced via immunoSEQ multiplex PCR; TCRdb's table is partial and in-frame only. This table holds approximately 2.4 million clones, approximately 94% found once. What was sequenced was naive CD4+ T cells sorted from blood. The subset denotes: CD45RA+ positively selected. The origin of this receptor is a man between 18 and 35 years old in good health.

Here the CDR3 reads CASSQGGPRGNTIYF. The CDR3 region has the DNA TGCGCCAGCAGCCAAGGCGGGCCCCGTGGAAACACCATATATTTT. The rearrangement uses TRBV4-1 and TRBJ1-3; no definite D call. The CDR3 has 15 amino acids. Germline-derived CDR1 and CDR2 are MGHRA and YSYEKL. Trimming took 1 base from V and 3 from J, leaving 10 bases between them.